Following are 28 T cell receptor beta chains from one sample sequenced in a study of blood T cell repertoires in COVID-19. Method: immunoSEQ multiplex PCR; TCRdb's copy keeps in-frame clones and lacks some. The top ten clones hold less than 7.5% of a sample with roughly 70,000 clones, about nine tenths of them seen once. The specimen was peripheral blood. The source is a woman older than 75 with active COVID-19.

This chain uses TRBV29-1 with TRBJ2-5, with 7 nucleotides matching TRBD2. V shed 3 bases, J shed 2 bases, and the junction held 6 bases outside the gene matches. Germline V gene data show CDR1 as SQVTM and CDR2 as ANQGSEA. The CDR3 length is 14 residues. The CDR3 coding sequence is TGCAGCGTTGACGGGGGGACGGCGCAAGAGACCCAGTACTTC. This sequence encodes CSVDGGTAQETQYF. The full variable domain, rest sourced from reference TRBV29-1 and TRBJ2-5, is SAVISQKPSRDICQRGTSLTIQCQVDSQVTMMFWYRQQPGQSLTLIATANQGSEATYESGFVIDKFPISRPNLTFSTLTVSNMSPEDSSIYLCSVDGGTAQETQYFGPGTRLLVL.

The DNA for the CDR3 is TGTGCCAGCAGTGAAGGGGCGAGAGAGTACAATGAGCAGTTCTTC. It codes for CASSEGAREYNEQFF. V gene TRBV2 combines with J gene TRBJ2-1; D remains ambiguous. Germline V lookup: CDR1 SNHLY, CDR2 FYNNEI. This CDR3 has 15 residues. V lost 1 base and J lost 4, with 11 bases in between.

The rearrangement uses TRBV27 and TRBJ2-1; D call uncertain. Germline V gives CDR1 MNHEY, CDR2 SMNVEV (reference sequence). V was pared by 2 bases and J by 2 bases, with 16 bases between. CDR3 length: 17 amino acids. CDR3 coding DNA: TGTGCCAGCAGTTTAAGAGCGATTATTAAGACCTACAATGAGCAGTTCTTC. Its protein is CASSLRAIIKTYNEQFF.

V gene TRBV3-1 (or the pseudogene TRBV3-2) combines with J gene TRBJ2-3, with 13 nucleotides matching TRBD2. CDR3 length: 20 amino acids. Germline V gene data show CDR1 as LGHDT and CDR2 as YNNKEL (reference sequence). V lost 0 bases, J lost 3 bases, and 12 bases stayed unmatched. The CDR3 nucleotides are TGTGCCAGCAGCCAAGATGTAAGGACTAGCGGGAGCGGAAGGACAGATACGCAGTATTTT. It is translated as CASSQDVRTSGSGRTDTQYF.

V usage is TRBV25-1 and J usage is TRBJ1-2; D ambiguous. V gave up 4 bases and J gave up 6 bases, with 9 bases separating them. CDR1 and CDR2 from the germline V gene are MGHDK and SYGVNS. CDR3 length: 12 amino acids. CDR3 in amino acids: CASSGSPDGYTF. In DNA, the CDR3 is TGTGCCAGCAGTGGAAGCCCCGATGGCTACACCTTC.

The chain links TRBV6-2 or TRBV6-3 to TRBJ2-5; TRBD1 is a possible D gene (5 bases). V was shortened by 2 bases and J by 2 bases, with 12 bases between the two germline ends. CDR1 and CDR2 (germline): MNHEY, SVGEGT. The CDR3 length is 15 residues. The CDR3 DNA reads as TGTGCCAGCAGTTACAACACAGGCCTACAAGAGACCCAGTACTTC. This gives the protein CASSYNTGLQETQYF.

The rearrangement links TRBV5-6 to TRBJ2-7; D is ambiguous. Germline V lookup: CDR1 SGHDT, CDR2 YYEEEE. CDR3 size: 15 residues. The V gene lost 0 bases and the J gene lost 0 bases, with 10 bases spanning the gap. CDR3 bases: TGTGCCAGCAGCTTGGTGTTCCACAACTCCTACGAGCAGTACTTC. Translating it yields CASSLVFHNSYEQYF. Drawing the rest from reference TRBV5-6 and TRBJ2-7, the complete variable domain is DAGVTQSPTHLIKTRGQQVTLRCSPKSGHDTVSWYQQALGQGPQFIFQYYEEEERQRGNFPDRFSGHQFPNYSSELNVNALLLGDSALYLCASSLVFHNSYEQYFGPGTRLTVT.

The chain combines TRBV29-1 with TRBJ2-1; tentative D call: TRBD1 (6 bases). This CDR3 is 15 amino acids long. Trimming shortened V by 4 bases and J by 7 bases, and 20 bases separated the two germline ends. Germline V gives CDR1 SQVTM, CDR2 ANQGSEA. The CDR3 DNA reads as TGCAGCGTTGTCCCCCCCAGGGGCGCAGGGAATGAGCAGTTCTTC. This encodes CSVVPPRGAGNEQFF.

The rearrangement links TRBV19 to TRBJ1-5; no reliable D call. Between the trimmed V and J ends, which lost 3 bases and 1 base, there was a span of 10 bases. The germline CDR1 and CDR2 sequences are LNHDA and SQIVND (reference sequence). CDR3 length equals 15 residues. CDR3 nucleotide sequence: TGTGCCAGTAGTATCATCGGCGGCAGCAATCAGCCCCAGCATTTT. This codes for CASSIIGGSNQPQHF.

V usage is TRBV12-3 or TRBV12-4 and J usage is TRBJ2-7, with a possible D match to TRBD2 (5 bases). V lost 5 bases and J 0 bases, leaving 8 bases between the germline ends. The CDR3 has 13 amino acids. The CDR3 loop reads CASSERGSYEQYF. Written as DNA, the CDR3 is TGTGCCAGCAGTGAACGGGGCTCCTACGAGCAGTACTTC.

This clone has just a few counts. The germline gene is not matched at one end of the junction; a read error may be the cause. The V gene is TRBV6-1, the J gene TRBJ2-7; 13 bases align to TRBD2. From germline, CDR1 is MNHNS and CDR2 SASEGT. This CDR3 is 17 amino acids long. The CDR3 nucleotides are TGTGCCAGCAGCGAAGGACTAGCGGGAGTGTTACCCTACGAGCAGTACTTC. It codes for CASSEGLAGVLPYEQYF.

The chain couples TRBV3-1 (or the pseudogene TRBV3-2) to TRBJ2-7; the match to TRBD2 covers 12 bases. This CDR3 contains 18 residues. After removal of 0 bases from V and 5 bases from J, the junction contained 11 bases not matched to a gene. Germline V gene lookup returns CDR1 LGHDT and CDR2 YNNKEL (reference sequence). In nucleotides, the CDR3 is TGTGCCAGCAGCCAAGATGTACGGACTAGCGGGAAGAAGGACGAGCAGTACTTC. Protein sequence: CASSQDVRTSGKKDEQYF.

The chain joins TRBV18 to TRBJ2-3; 11 bases line up with TRBD2. CDR3 length equals 16 residues. CDR1 is KGHSH, CDR2 LQKENI, per germline. V gave up 0 bases and J gave up 5 bases; unmatched junction bases: 4. CDR3 amino acids: CASSPPGTSGRDTQYF. Here the CDR3 DNA reads TGTGCCAGCTCACCACCCGGGACTAGCGGAAGAGATACGCAGTATTTT.

The genes are TRBV15 and TRBJ1-1, with 10 positions matching TRBD1. Losses at the gene ends were 0 bases for V and 1 base for J; bases not matched to a gene: 8. The CDR3 extends over 18 amino acids. Germline CDR1 reads LNHNV; CDR2 reads YYDKDF (reference sequence). In nucleotides, the CDR3 is TGTGCCACCAGCAGAGACGGGACAGGGGCTATATGGAACACTGAAGCTTTCTTT. It codes for CATSRDGTGAIWNTEAFF.

Points on this clone: The junction differs from germline at one of its ends, possibly a read error. The rearrangement joins TRBV7-7 to TRBJ2-1; no definite D call. The CDR3 is 13 amino acids. CDR1 and CDR2 from the germline V gene are SSHAT and FNYEAQ (reference sequence). The CDR3: CASSLDLGDEQFF. The CDR3 bases are TGTGCTAGCAGCTTAGATCTTGGAGATGAGCAGTTCTTC.

This chain joins TRBV6-5 and TRBJ2-1; 11 nucleotides line up with TRBD2. Unmatched junction bases numbered 5, after V lost 6 bases and J lost 4 bases. CDR1 is MNHEY and CDR2 is SVGAGI in the germline V gene. This CDR3 has 15 residues. The CDR3 reads CASRPTSGTYNEQFF. The CDR3 coding sequence is TGTGCCAGCAGACCGACTAGCGGGACTTACAATGAGCAGTTCTTC.

The chain recombines TRBV9 with TRBJ2-1; D remains ambiguous. Trimming took off 1 base at V and 0 bases at J, with 8 bases between the two ends. CDR3 length: 15 residues. Germline CDR1 SGDLS, CDR2 YYNGEE. The CDR3 bases are TGTGCCAGCAGCGTATCCCCTAGCTCCTACAATGAGCAGTTCTTC. The encoded protein is CASSVSPSSYNEQFF.

The CDR3 region is CASSSDREDQPQHF. In DNA form, the CDR3 reads TGTGCCAGCAGTTCGGACAGGGAAGATCAGCCCCAGCATTTT. This chain joins TRBV6-5 and TRBJ1-5; 8 bases fit TRBD1. Per germline, CDR1 MNHEY and CDR2 SVGAGI. CDR3 length: 14 amino acids. Trimming cost V 4 bases and J 5 bases; bases outside gene matches: 4.

The genes are TRBV14 and TRBJ1-1, with TRBD1 matching 9 bases. The CDR3 sequence is 16 residues long. The trim removed 1 base at V and 5 bases at J, leaving 8 bases unmatched. Germline V gene sequence: CDR1 SGHDN, CDR2 FVKESK. The CDR3 nucleotides are TGTGCCAGCAGCCAAGGTAGGACAGGGGCGAGAACTGAAGCTTTCTTT. This gives the protein CASSQGRTGARTEAFF.

CDR3 region: CASSLPSGNLYNEQFF. The CDR3 DNA reads as TGTGCCAGCAGCTTGCCTAGCGGGAACCTCTACAATGAGCAGTTCTTC. This chain uses TRBV7-9 with TRBJ2-1; 9 bases align to TRBD2. V trimming: 3 bases; J trimming: 3 bases; junction bases outside the gene matches: 6. CDR3 size: 16 residues. The germline V gene has CDR1 SEHNR and CDR2 FQNEAQ (reference sequence).

The chain recombines TRBV14 with TRBJ2-7; weak D call: TRBD2 (5 bases). Trimming pared 10 bases from V and 2 bases from J, leaving 9 bases between. Per the germline V gene, CDR1 is SGHDN and CDR2 is FVKESK. The CDR3 extends over 11 amino acids. Here the CDR3 DNA reads TGTGCCACCGGGCGGGCCTACGAGCAGTACTTC. Its protein product is CATGRAYEQYF.

The chain has TRBV6-2 or TRBV6-3 and TRBJ1-5; D is unclear. Trimming stripped 2 bases from V and 7 bases from J, with 9 bases between. The CDR3 runs to 13 residues. Germline CDR1 and CDR2: MNHEY and SVGEGT. The CDR3 is CASSYGGLQPQHF. DNA of the CDR3: TGTGCCAGCAGTTACGGAGGGCTCCAGCCCCAGCATTTT.

The rearrangement joins TRBV28 to TRBJ1-3; D gene unclear. CDR3 length equals 15 residues. CDR1 is MDHEN, CDR2 SYDVKM, per germline. V shed 4 bases and J shed 6 bases, with 16 bases lying between them. The CDR3: CASSSTGAGVNTIYF. Here the CDR3 DNA reads TGTGCCAGCAGTTCTACGGGAGCCGGGGTAAACACCATATATTTT.

The chain carries TRBV18 and TRBJ2-7, with a tentative D call TRBD1 (6 bases). Per germline, CDR1 KGHSH and CDR2 LQKENI. CDR3 size: 15 residues. V was trimmed by 2 bases and J by 3 bases, leaving 14 bases between them. The CDR3 nucleotides are TGTGCCAGCTCACCAGATAATATAGGGGGCTACGAGCAGTACTTC. As protein: CASSPDNIGGYEQYF.

This clone has a single count. The genes are TRBV4-1 and TRBJ2-4; 11 nucleotides match TRBD2. This CDR3 has 16 amino acids. Germline CDR1 reads MGHRA; CDR2 reads YSYEKL. V lost 4 bases, J lost 3 bases, and 5 bases stayed unmatched. This chain's CDR3 is CASSLLGTSGKNIQYF. Here the CDR3 DNA reads TGCGCCAGCAGCCTCTTGGGGACTAGCGGCAAAAACATTCAGTACTTC.

V is TRBV20-1 and J is TRBJ2-1, with 7 bases that match TRBD2. Trimming cost V 3 bases and J 7 bases; bases outside gene matches: 9. The germline V gene has CDR1 DFQATT and CDR2 SNEGSKA (reference sequence). The CDR3 runs to 14 residues. This chain's CDR3 is CSASIGTMGNEQFF. As DNA, the CDR3 is TGCAGTGCTAGTATCGGGACTATGGGGAATGAGCAGTTCTTC.

The gene calls are TRBV28 and TRBJ1-5; D is unclear. Germline V lookup: CDR1 MDHEN, CDR2 SYDVKM. This CDR3 comprises 15 residues. Trimming took 6 bases from V and 3 from J, leaving 15 bases between them. The CDR3 DNA follows: TGTGCCAGCAGCAAGGGTCGGGGAATCAATCAGCCCCAGCATTTT. Residues: CASSKGRGINQPQHF.

CDR3 in DNA: TGTGCCAGCAGCTCCCTCCCCGGGAGCAACTCTGGGGCCAACGTCCTGACTTTC. It translates to CASSSLPGSNSGANVLTF. V gene TRBV27 combines with J gene TRBJ2-6, with D possibly TRBD2 on 6 matching bases. The V gene's germline CDR1 is MNHEY and CDR2 SMNVEV (reference sequence). This CDR3 region has 18 residues. V lost 6 bases and J lost 0, with 18 bases in between.